The TCR beta chain under discussion was sequenced for a study of T cells after yellow fever vaccination. Study-level points and caveats: A secondary response was less intense yet reached its peak sooner, at day 5 versus 15. Researchers noted that a small share of clonotypes showed up in both CD4 and CD8 compartments. Among primary-vaccination clones, most reappeared after the booster, at roughly 96% for CD4 and approximately 88% for CD8.

This clonotype was seen a handful of times. Antigen unknown. One junction end disagrees with the germline gene, perhaps due to a read error. Researchers made TCR cDNA using 5'RACE template switching, and this step added a universal primer site and UMIs. TCRdb independently ran MiXCR on the 5' RACE reads; one entry per CDR3 protein. The sample shows about 580,000 distinct CDR3 sequences, 17% of them seen only once. Germline V gene sequence: CDR1 MNHEY, CDR2 SVGEGT. The CDR3 has 11 residues. This receptor was identified in a man in his late teens or twenties who received the YFV17D yellow fever vaccine. The sequences come from PBMCs, collected about 5 days after the first yellow fever vaccination. This chain connects TRBV6-2 or TRBV6-3 to TRBJ1-2; weak D call: TRBD1 (5 bases). The CDR3 sequence: CASSYSGLSSF. CDR3 DNA sequence: TGTGCCAGCAGTTACTCGGGACTCTCCTCCTTC.